The clone carrying this T cell receptor (beta chain) was counted ten times or more. The sample comes from a study of T cells in Graves' hyperthyroidism and ophthalmopathy. Between the trimmed V and J ends, which lost 4 bases and 5 bases, there was a span of 11 bases. The length of the CDR3 is 13 residues. CDR1 is LGHDT and CDR2 is YNNKEL in the germline V gene (reference sequence). Amplification targeted TCR beta CDR3 regions from RNA transcripts. Using the HTBI primer set, a first-round RT-PCR was run on the TCR CDR3. TCRdb called the multiplex PCR reads again in MiXCR, with one record for every CDR3 protein. This table has hundreds of thousands of distinct CDR3 sequences, roughly 14% appearing once.

The chain has TRBV3-1 and TRBJ1-2; D is perhaps TRBD1 (5 bases). This sequence originates from a man younger than 30 with Graves' ophthalmopathy. Material for sequencing was blood. The CDR3 loop is CASSRGRGYGYTF. The CDR3, as DNA: TGTGCCAGCAGCCGAGGGAGGGGATATGGCTACACCTTC.